These 5 T cell receptor beta chains were all obtained from the same sample, sequenced in a study of CD8 T cells in Susac syndrome. When the RNA was reverse transcribed, random hexamers were used with an input of roughly 0.45 to 1 ug. MiXCR was run by TCRdb on the immunoSEQ multiplex PCR reads, yielding one entry per CDR3 protein. The sample contains tens of thousands of distinct CDR3 sequences, roughly nine tenths of which appear only once. The sample was CD8+ T cells from PBMCs. These receptor sequences come from a human donor with multiple sclerosis.

The J gene is TRBJ1-1, the V gene TRBV6-6; 7 positions agree with TRBD1. V dropped 6 bases and J dropped 1; count of bases not matched to a gene: 11. The CDR3 extends over 16 amino acids. CDR1 and CDR2 (germline): MNHNY, SVGAGI (reference sequence). CDR3 residues: CASRSRGGPGNTEAFF. In nucleotides, the CDR3 is TGTGCCAGCAGGTCCAGGGGGGGCCCAGGGAACACTGAAGCTTTCTTT.

The V gene is TRBV6-5, the J gene TRBJ1-1; the D is unclear. Germline V lookup: CDR1 MNHEY, CDR2 SVGAGI. Trimming left V 0 bases short and J 1 base short, with 6 bases between. The CDR3 has 14 amino acids. This CDR3 is CASSYSLANTEAFF. As DNA, the CDR3 is TGTGCCAGCAGTTACTCGTTGGCGAACACTGAAGCTTTCTTT.

The V call is TRBV6-5, the J call TRBJ1-2, with unresolved D. Between the trimmed V and J ends, which lost 5 bases and 2 bases, there was a span of 12 bases. The CDR3 contains 14 residues. Germline V CDR1 and CDR2: MNHEY, SVGAGI. The CDR3 reads CASSLGPGNYGYTF. In DNA form, the CDR3 reads TGTGCCAGCAGTCTTGGACCCGGGAACTATGGCTACACCTTC.

V and J are TRBV6-2 or TRBV6-3 and TRBJ2-1; 13 bases line up with TRBD2. This CDR3 contains 19 residues. The junction had 13 bases not matched to a gene; V was cut back by 5 bases and J by 3 bases. CDR1 is MNHEY and CDR2 is SVGEGT in the germline V gene. The CDR3 nucleotides are TGTGCCAGCAGTATAGGGACTAGCGGGATCCACCCAAACTACAATGAGCAGTTCTTC. Amino acid sequence: CASSIGTSGIHPNYNEQFF.

The V gene is TRBV7-2, the J gene TRBJ2-1; unclear D gene. There are 14 residues in the CDR3. V was pared by 1 base and J by 0 bases, with 4 bases between. CDR1 and CDR2 from the germline V gene are SGHTA and FQGNSA. The CDR3 loop is CASSLESSYNEQFF. The CDR3 DNA sequence: TGTGCCAGCAGCTTAGAATCCTCCTACAATGAGCAGTTCTTC.